The sample holds a few counts of the clone carrying this T cell receptor beta chain. Active moderate-to-severe ophthalmopathy, Clinical Activity Score at least 3, NOSPECS at least 4, under 3 months' duration. Diagnoses rested on clinical symptoms, serum thyroxine and TRAb, thyroid ultrasound and orbital computed tomography. This entry belongs to a study of T cells in Graves' hyperthyroidism and ophthalmopathy. The CDR3 is made up of 15 amino acids. Trimming stripped 0 bases from V and 9 bases from J, with 15 bases between. Germline V gene data show CDR1 as KGHSH and CDR2 as LQKENI. Amplification of TCR beta CDR3 regions used RNA as the template. The TCR CDR3 was amplified in a first-round RT-PCR using the HTBI primer set. TCRdb re-called the multiplex PCR reads with MiXCR, one entry per CDR3 protein. The sample records under 400,000 distinct CDR3 sequences, about 16% being singletons.

This receptor was taken from a woman aged 60-70 years with Graves' ophthalmopathy. The sequencing sample was made of blood. The V and J genes are TRBV18 and TRBJ2-1, with D tentatively TRBD1 or TRBD2 (5 bases each). CDR3 residues: CASSPPGQGRGEQFF. The CDR3, as DNA: TGTGCCAGCTCACCACCGGGCCAGGGACGGGGTGAGCAGTTCTTC.